Shown below are 12 T cell receptor beta chains from a single sample sequenced in a study of T cells in Graves' hyperthyroidism and ophthalmopathy. Amplification targeted TCR beta CDR3 regions from RNA transcripts. First-round RT-PCR of the TCR CDR3 relied on the HTBI primer set. TCRdb re-called the multiplex PCR reads through MiXCR, storing one row per CDR3 protein. Here the sample spans over 650,000 distinct CDR3 sequences, 45% being singletons. Sequencing input: peripheral blood or thyroid tissue (not recorded which). All receptors come from an adult man with Graves' disease, either hyperthyroidism or ophthalmopathy (not recorded which).

This clonotype was counted a few times. This sequence joins TRBV19 and TRBJ1-5; the D is unclear. CDR3 length: 14 amino acids. CDR1 is LNHDA, CDR2 SQIVND, per germline (reference sequence). The V and J ends lost 5 bases and 4 bases respectively, with 12 bases between them. The CDR3: CASSFSSGNQPQHF. As DNA, the CDR3 is TGTGCCAGTAGTTTCTCCTCGGGAAATCAGCCCCAGCATTTT.

This clonotype was counted at least ten times. The chain uses TRBV7-2 and TRBJ2-5; D gene ambiguous. CDR3 length: 14 amino acids. In germline, CDR1 is SGHTA, CDR2 FQGNSA. With 5 bases removed from V and 4 bases from J, the gap between germline ends came to 14 bases. In nucleotides, the CDR3 is TGTGCCAGCAGCCTTGCGGCTAGACGAGAGACCCAGTACTTC. The encoded protein is CASSLAARRETQYF.

Of note for this clonotype: The junction does not match germline at one end; this may be a read error. V usage is TRBV5-8 and J usage is TRBJ1-4, with unresolved D. CDR1 SGHTS and CDR2 YDEGEE come from the germline V gene. The CDR3 consists of 15 residues. The CDR3 sequence: CASSPTTFEVEKLFF. The CDR3 bases are TGCGCCAGCAGCCCGACGACATTTGAGGTCGAAAAACTGTTTTTT.

This clonotype was counted ten times or more. The chain uses TRBV5-6 and TRBJ1-3; D might be TRBD1 (6 bases). Looked up from germline, CDR1 is SGHDT and CDR2 is YYEEEE. Trimming took 0 bases from V and 8 from J, leaving 9 bases between them. The CDR3 is made up of 13 amino acids. CDR3 region: CASSLVQGDTIYF. The CDR3 bases are TGTGCCAGCAGCTTGGTACAGGGAGACACCATATATTTT.

The V call is TRBV7-8, the J call TRBJ2-7; 8 nucleotides agree with TRBD1. The germline gives CDR1 SGHVS, CDR2 FQNEAQ. J lost 6 bases, V lost 0 bases, and 7 bases had no gene match. This CDR3 has 15 residues. The CDR3 sequence: CASSLASAGGGEQYF. The CDR3 nucleotides are TGTGCCAGCAGCTTAGCGTCGGCAGGGGGCGGCGAGCAGTACTTC. Looking up the rest from reference TRBV7-8 and TRBJ2-7 gives the full variable domain: GAGVSQSPRYKVAKRGQDVALRCDPISGHVSLFWYQQALGQGPEFLTYFQNEAQLDKSGLPSDRFFAERPEGSVSTLKIQRTQQEDSAVYLCASSLASAGGGEQYFGPGTRLTVT.

In the case of this clonotype: A much larger clonotype is one base distant, so this may be a read error. The chain carries TRBV24-1 and TRBJ2-5; maybe TRBD2 (5 bases). V lost 1 base, J lost 4 bases, and 9 bases lay in between. The germline V gene has CDR1 KGHDR and CDR2 SFDVKD. This CDR3 region has 14 residues. CDR3 sequence reads: CATSDLAALETQYF. CDR3 DNA sequence: TGTGCCACCAGTGATTTAGCGGCCCTAGAGACCCAGTACTTC.

The sample holds many counts of this clonotype. The DNA for the CDR3 is TGTGCCAGCAGCTTAGAGTCCACCACTGAAGCTTTCTTT. This translates into CASSLESTTEAFF. The rearrangement uses TRBV7-6 and TRBJ1-1; D is ambiguous. Germline V gives CDR1 SGHVS, CDR2 FNYEAQ. CDR3 length equals 13 residues. The V and J ends lost 1 base and 4 bases respectively, with 7 bases between them.

J is TRBJ1-2 and V is TRBV15, with 9 nucleotides matching TRBD1. The CDR3 is 13 residues long. Germline CDR1 is LNHNV and CDR2 is YYDKDF (reference sequence). J gave up 7 bases and V 1 base, and 1 base lay outside the gene matches. The CDR3 DNA sequence: TGTGCCACCAGCAGAGGGGGACAGGGTGGCTACACCTTC. Amino acid sequence: CATSRGGQGGYTF. The variable domain in full, completed from reference TRBV15 and TRBJ1-2, reads DAMVIQNPRYQVTQFGKPVTLSCSQTLNHNVMYWYQQKSSQAPKLLFHYYDKDFNNEADTPDNFQSRRPNTSFCFLDIRSPGLGDTAMYLCATSRGGQGGYTFGSGTRLTVV.

V is TRBV12-3 or TRBV12-4 and J is TRBJ1-5; D not resolved. The V gene lost 3 bases and the J gene lost 5 bases, with 14 bases spanning the gap. The CDR3 consists of 15 residues. The CDR3 nucleotides read TGTGCCAGCAGTTTTGGGCCGGGAACGGATCAGCCCCAGCATTTT. Translating gives CASSFGPGTDQPQHF.

This chain connects TRBV15 to TRBJ1-4; TRBD1 might be the D (5 bases). The V end was cut by 2 bases, the J end by 7 bases, with 8 bases between. The CDR3 extends over 13 amino acids. Per the germline V gene, CDR1 is LNHNV and CDR2 is YYDKDF (reference sequence). The DNA for the CDR3 is TGTGCCACCAGCAGACAGGGTATTGAAAAACTGTTTTTT. Amino acid sequence: CATSRQGIEKLFF.

This clonotype was seen a handful of times. The chain is built from TRBV2 and TRBJ2-7; weak D call: TRBD2 (6 bases). CDR1 and CDR2 (germline): SNHLY, FYNNEI. V lost 3 bases to trimming and J lost 3 bases, with 12 bases between them. CDR3 size: 14 residues. The CDR3 sequence: CASSDRGGRYEQYF. CDR3 in DNA: TGTGCCAGCAGTGATCGAGGAGGGCGCTACGAGCAGTACTTC. Full variable domain (outside the CDR3, taken from reference TRBV2 and TRBJ2-7): EPEVTQTPSHQVTQMGQEVILRCVPISNHLYFYWYRQILGQKVEFLVSFYNNEISEKSEIFDDQFSVERPDGSNFTLKIRSTKLEDSAMYFCASSDRGGRYEQYFGPGTRLTVT.

The DNA for the CDR3 is TGCAGCGTCCAAGGCGGGGGAGGCTCCTATGGCTACACCTTC. It is translated as CSVQGGGGSYGYTF. This chain links TRBV29-1 with TRBJ1-2; D might be TRBD1 (5 bases). V was cut by 6 bases and J by 4 bases, with 18 bases left in between. This CDR3 is 14 amino acids long. CDR1 and CDR2 from the germline V gene are SQVTM and ANQGSEA. Full variable domain (remainder filled in from reference TRBV29-1 and TRBJ1-2): SAVISQKPSRDICQRGTSLTIQCQVDSQVTMMFWYRQQPGQSLTLIATANQGSEATYESGFVIDKFPISRPNLTFSTLTVSNMSPEDSSIYLCSVQGGGGSYGYTFGSGTRLTVV.